This TCR beta chain was captured by sequencing in a study of radiation and T cells in renal cell carcinoma. Clones were sequenced by immunoSEQ multiplex PCR, and TCRdb holds only the in-frame ones, with some missing. The profile shows around 130,000 clones, 75% to 85% of them singletons. Regarding this clone: Its antigen is not known.

Study findings and constraints: In blood, top tumor clones expanded by 2 weeks, shrinking by 4.

Sample time point: blood 2 weeks post-SBRT. The treatment here: 15 Gy SBRT to primary tumor, nephrectomy 4 weeks later. The source material was blood, sampled from a patient whose treatment included radiotherapy and nephrectomy. This sequence originates from a woman between 55 and 75 years old with renal cell carcinoma.

The CDR3 DNA reads as TGTGCCACCAGCACTACAGGGGGCGCTTCTCAGCCCCAGCATTTT. Residues: CATSTTGGASQPQHF. The rearrangement uses TRBV15 and TRBJ1-5, with 9 nucleotides matching TRBD1. V was clipped by 4 bases and J by 6 bases; unmatched bases: 7. Germline V CDR1 and CDR2: LNHNV, YYDKDF (reference sequence). The CDR3 has 15 residues. Complete variable domain (other parts from reference TRBV15 and TRBJ1-5): DAMVIQNPRYQVTQFGKPVTLSCSQTLNHNVMYWYQQKSSQAPKLLFHYYDKDFNNEADTPDNFQSRRPNTSFCFLDIRSPGLGDTAMYLCATSTTGGASQPQHFGDGTRLSIL.